This T cell receptor (beta chain) was obtained from a study of T cells after yellow fever vaccination. Study-level information: Fractions with few cells were prepared using SMART-Seq v4 Ultra Low Input. General study points: Any FACS-sorted repertoire could hold abundant clonotypes that contaminate it from the bulk population. Weaker in magnitude, the secondary response showed a faster peak on day 5 versus 15.

TCRdb re-called the 5' RACE reads with MiXCR, one entry per CDR3 protein. The data contain roughly 310,000 distinct CDR3 sequences, around 3.6% of them singletons. Germline V gene lookup returns CDR1 SEHNR and CDR2 FQNEAQ (reference sequence). V lost 1 base and J 8 bases, leaving 15 bases between the germline ends. CDR3 length equals 16 residues. In this sample, this clonotype turned up many times. As yet, its antigen is unknown. The sample here was PBMCs, taken on the day of the yellow fever booster vaccination. V and J are TRBV7-9 and TRBJ1-6, with D perhaps TRBD1 (5 bases). This clonotype was sampled from a man younger than 35 who received the YFV17D yellow fever vaccine. The CDR3 DNA follows: TGTGCCAGCAGCTTAGGGACCGCAGGGCGGTATTCACCCCTCCACTTT. This encodes CASSLGTAGRYSPLHF.